The entry below gives a single TCR beta chain sequence along with its context. This entry belongs to a study of T cell changes during pregnancy in multiple sclerosis. Assay: immunoSEQ multiplex PCR; the TCRdb copy retains only in-frame clones and omits some. The sample records about 44,000 clones, about 89% being singletons. Trimming left V 0 bases short and J 5 bases short, with 8 bases between. The CDR3 totals 13 residues. Germline V gene sequence: CDR1 SGHKS, CDR2 YYEKEE (reference sequence). This clonotype was obtained from a female donor with multiple sclerosis, enrolled in a pregnancy study. The J gene is TRBJ1-2, the V gene TRBV5-5, with a weak D call TRBD1 (6 bases). The starting material was CD4+ T cells from peripheral blood mononuclear cells, obtained after pregnancy. CDR3 sequence reads: CASSLGRGYGYTF. Here the CDR3 DNA reads TGTGCCAGCAGCTTGGGCAGGGGTTATGGCTACACCTTC.